This TCR beta chain came from a study of a mutant IDH1 vaccine in newly diagnosed glioma (TCRdb year 2021). Describing the broader study: Of the approximately 35 treated patients, roughly 60% were male and 37.5% were female, and the mean age was approximately 40 years. Peripheral blood samples were drawn at six visits, namely V03 (baseline), V05, V07, V10, V12 and V13. Before enrollment, patients had received standard therapy of radiotherapy alone, temozolomide alone, or radiochemotherapy with temozolomide; most received the combination. Longitudinal TCRB deep sequencing was performed for fewer than 30 treated patients wherever samples were available for exploratory analyses.

Trimming removed 1 base from V and 0 bases from J, leaving 12 bases between the germline ends. Based on the germline V gene, the CDR1 and CDR2 sequences are SGHRS and YFSETQ. The cysteine opens and the phenylalanine closes a CDR3 of 16 amino acids. Only the CDR3 part of the read is kept: 48 bases, read in frame from the first base. Beyond this particular receptor, the publication reports: It was noted by the authors that analyses of patient blood samples could not be reproduced owing to sample limitations. Pseudoprogression seemed to be unrelated to changes in the top peripheral T cell clonotypes found by TCRB sequencing. Selection of PBMC samples for TCRB deep sequencing was based on availability. Vaccine-induced immune responses across multiple MHC alleles were detected in around 92% of patients.

The meaning of the sample's time point label: baseline, week 1 (first vaccination visit). This specimen's treatment or condition label, interpreted: pre-vaccination baseline after standard-of-care therapy. Donors had newly diagnosed WHO grade 3 or 4 IDH1-mutant astrocytomas with loss of nuclear ATRX. The samples were drawn from NOA16, a multicentre, single-arm, open-label phase I trial in Germany that tested a mutant IDH1 peptide vaccine in humans for the first time. Blood drawn at visit V03 was used as the baseline sample for immunogenicity testing. Genomic DNA for TCRB sequencing was isolated from EDTA blood with the DNeasy Blood and Tissue Kit. Library preparation employed the immunoSEQ multiplex PCR assay. Rearranged TCR beta chain sequences were amplified using the hsTCRB Kit according to the manufacturer's protocol. TCRB libraries were sequenced on an Illumina MiSeq. As for the original processing: The proprietary platform of the kit vendor was used for demultiplexing, trimming and gene mapping. The immuneACCESS repertoire file appears here via TCRdb, limited to in-frame rearrangements. These files lack a portion of the clones; in checked studies, under half of the deficit traces to unresolved V genes, and the cause of the others is not known. The D gene and trimming were derived from the DNA, and the V and J assignments and clone size from that table. A total of around 100,000 clones appear in this sample, more than 65% of them only once. Together, the top ten hold roughly 5.3% of the sample.

As for this clone: There is no known antigen for this receptor. Per-base qualities were not stored, and no clone one base away is much larger.

The sequence was collected from a man aged 40-49 years with glioma. Some clones in this sample may be carry-over from other donors' samples. The chain links TRBV5-1 with TRBJ2-3; the D call is tentative, TRBD1 or TRBD2, as each matches 5 bases. The sequencing here drew on PBMCs, taken from a glioma patient treated with radiotherapy, temozolomide or both. The sequence in DNA is TGCGCCAGCAGCTTGAGGGACGCACAAAGCACAGATACGCAGTATTTT. It codes for CASSLRDAQSTDTQYF.